This TCR beta chain was captured in a study of identical twins. This clonotype was observed many times. Its antigen is not identified. Regarding the study as a whole: Researchers reported weaker excess twin sharing in beta out-of-frame sequences.

Each cDNA held unique molecular identifiers, and template switching gave it a universal primer site. TCRdb called the 5' RACE reads again in MiXCR, with one record for every CDR3 protein. The sample holds 200,000 to 300,000 distinct CDR3 sequences, roughly a tenth seen once. Sequencing was carried out using memory T cells sorted from blood. This TCR was recovered from a man aged 45-60 years in good health.

The CDR3 bases are TGCGCCAGCAGCTCAACTTACGGAATCTACGAGCAGTACTTC. It specifies CASSSTYGIYEQYF. This sequence joins TRBV5-1 and TRBJ2-7; D uncertain. The CDR3 length is 14 residues. Per the germline V gene, CDR1 is SGHRS and CDR2 is YFSETQ. The V gene lost 3 bases and the J gene lost 3 bases, with 13 bases spanning the gap.